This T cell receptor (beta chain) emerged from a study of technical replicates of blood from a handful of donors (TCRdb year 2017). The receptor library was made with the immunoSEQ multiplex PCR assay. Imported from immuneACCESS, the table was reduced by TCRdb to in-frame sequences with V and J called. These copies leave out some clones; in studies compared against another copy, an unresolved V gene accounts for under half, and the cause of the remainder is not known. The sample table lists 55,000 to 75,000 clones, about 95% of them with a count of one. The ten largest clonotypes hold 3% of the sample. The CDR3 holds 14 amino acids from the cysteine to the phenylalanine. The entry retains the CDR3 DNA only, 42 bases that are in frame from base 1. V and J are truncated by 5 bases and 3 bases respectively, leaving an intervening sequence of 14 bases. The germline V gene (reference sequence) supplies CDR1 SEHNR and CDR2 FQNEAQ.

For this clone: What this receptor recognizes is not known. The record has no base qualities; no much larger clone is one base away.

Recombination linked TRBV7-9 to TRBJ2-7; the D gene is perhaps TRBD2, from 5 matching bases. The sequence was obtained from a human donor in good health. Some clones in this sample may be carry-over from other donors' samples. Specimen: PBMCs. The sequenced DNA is TGTGCCAGCAGCATAAGCGGCAGGTTCTACGAGCAGTACTTC. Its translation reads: CASSISGRFYEQYF.